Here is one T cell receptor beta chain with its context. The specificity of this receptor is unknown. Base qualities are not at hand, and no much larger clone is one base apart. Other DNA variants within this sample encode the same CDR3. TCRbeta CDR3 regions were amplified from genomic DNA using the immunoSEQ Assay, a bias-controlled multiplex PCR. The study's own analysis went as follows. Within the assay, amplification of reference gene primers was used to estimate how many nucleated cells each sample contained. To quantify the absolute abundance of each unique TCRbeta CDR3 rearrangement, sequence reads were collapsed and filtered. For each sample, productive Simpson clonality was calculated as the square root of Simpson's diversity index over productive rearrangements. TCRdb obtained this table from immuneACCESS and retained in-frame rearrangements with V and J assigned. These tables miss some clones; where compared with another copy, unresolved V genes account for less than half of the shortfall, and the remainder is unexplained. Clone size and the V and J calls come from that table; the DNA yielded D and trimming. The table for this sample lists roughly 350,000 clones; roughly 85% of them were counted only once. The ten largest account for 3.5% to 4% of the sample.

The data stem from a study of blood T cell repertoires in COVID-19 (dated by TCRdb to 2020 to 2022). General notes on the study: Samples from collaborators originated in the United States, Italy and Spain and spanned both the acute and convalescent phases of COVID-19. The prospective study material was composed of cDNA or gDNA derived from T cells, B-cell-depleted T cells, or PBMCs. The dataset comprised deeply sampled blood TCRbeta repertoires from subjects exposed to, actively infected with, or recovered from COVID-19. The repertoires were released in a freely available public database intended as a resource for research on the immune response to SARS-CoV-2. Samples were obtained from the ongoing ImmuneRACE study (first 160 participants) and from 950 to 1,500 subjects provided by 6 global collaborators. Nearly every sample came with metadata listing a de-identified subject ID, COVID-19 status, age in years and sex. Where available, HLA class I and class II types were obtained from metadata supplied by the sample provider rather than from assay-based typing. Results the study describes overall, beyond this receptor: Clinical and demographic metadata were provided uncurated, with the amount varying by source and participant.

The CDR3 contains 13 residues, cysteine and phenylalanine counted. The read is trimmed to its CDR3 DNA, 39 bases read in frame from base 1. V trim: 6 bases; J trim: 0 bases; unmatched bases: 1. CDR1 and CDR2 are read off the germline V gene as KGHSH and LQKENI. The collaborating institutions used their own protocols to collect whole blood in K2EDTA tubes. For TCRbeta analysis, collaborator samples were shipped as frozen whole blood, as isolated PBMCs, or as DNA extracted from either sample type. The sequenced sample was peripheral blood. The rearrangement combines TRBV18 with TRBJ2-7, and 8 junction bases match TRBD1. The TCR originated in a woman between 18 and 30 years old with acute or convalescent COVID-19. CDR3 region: CASSGTGSYEQYF. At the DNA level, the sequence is TGTGCCAGCTCGGGGACAGGCTCCTACGAGCAGTACTTC.